This T cell receptor beta chain is drawn from a study of CD8 T cells in Susac syndrome. The CDR3 covers 15 residues. V trimming: 5 bases; J trimming: 8 bases; junction bases outside the gene matches: 10. The authors reverse transcribed roughly 0.5 to 1 ug RNA with random hexamers. MiXCR, run by TCRdb on the immunoSEQ multiplex PCR reads, gives a single entry per CDR3 protein. The data contain some 260,000 distinct CDR3 sequences, roughly 93% of them singletons. This receptor was identified in a human donor with multiple sclerosis. V is TRBV12-3 or TRBV12-4 and J is TRBJ2-1; TRBD2 aligns across 9 bases. Source material: CD4+ T cells from PBMCs. CDR3 protein: CASSPMAGGPYEQFF. CDR3 nucleotide sequence: TGTGCCAGCAGTCCCATGGCGGGAGGGCCCTATGAGCAGTTCTTC.